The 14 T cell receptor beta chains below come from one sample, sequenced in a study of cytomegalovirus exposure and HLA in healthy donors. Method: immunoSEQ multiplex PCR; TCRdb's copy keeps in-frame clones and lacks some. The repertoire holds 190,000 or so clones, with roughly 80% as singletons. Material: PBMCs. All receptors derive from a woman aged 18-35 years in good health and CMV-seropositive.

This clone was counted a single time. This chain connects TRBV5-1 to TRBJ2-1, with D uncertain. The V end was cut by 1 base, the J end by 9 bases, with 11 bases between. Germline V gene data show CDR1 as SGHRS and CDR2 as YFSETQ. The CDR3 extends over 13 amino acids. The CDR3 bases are TGCGCCAGCAGCTTGCTCGCGGATAGTGAGCAGTTCTTC. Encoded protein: CASSLLADSEQFF.

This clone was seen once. The CDR3 loop reads CASSVGQGFTDTQYF. The DNA for the CDR3 is TGCGCCAGCAGCGTCGGACAGGGATTCACAGATACGCAGTATTTT. The gene calls are TRBV5-1 and TRBJ2-3; 8 bases fit TRBD1. From germline, CDR1 is SGHRS and CDR2 YFSETQ. With V trimmed by 4 bases and J by 2 bases, 6 bases remained unmatched. The length of the CDR3 is 15 residues.

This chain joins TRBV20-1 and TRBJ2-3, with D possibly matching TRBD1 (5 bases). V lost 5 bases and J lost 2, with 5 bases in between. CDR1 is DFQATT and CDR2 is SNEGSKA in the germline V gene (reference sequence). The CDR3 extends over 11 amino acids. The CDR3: CSAGATDTQYF. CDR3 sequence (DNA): TGCAGTGCTGGGGCCACAGATACGCAGTATTTT.

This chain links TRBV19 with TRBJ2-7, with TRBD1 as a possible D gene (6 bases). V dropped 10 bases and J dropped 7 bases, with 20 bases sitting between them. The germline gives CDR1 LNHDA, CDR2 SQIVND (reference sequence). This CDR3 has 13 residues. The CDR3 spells CATAKQGKQEQYF. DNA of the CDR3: TGTGCCACCGCGAAACAGGGTAAGCAAGAGCAGTACTTC.

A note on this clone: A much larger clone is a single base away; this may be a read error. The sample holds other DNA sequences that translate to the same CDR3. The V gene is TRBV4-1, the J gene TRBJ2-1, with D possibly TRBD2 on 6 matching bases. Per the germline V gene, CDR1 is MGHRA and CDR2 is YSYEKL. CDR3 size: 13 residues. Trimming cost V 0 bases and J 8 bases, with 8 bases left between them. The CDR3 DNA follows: TGCGCCAGCAGCCAAGATCCGGGGGATGAGCAGTTCTTC. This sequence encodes CASSQDPGDEQFF.

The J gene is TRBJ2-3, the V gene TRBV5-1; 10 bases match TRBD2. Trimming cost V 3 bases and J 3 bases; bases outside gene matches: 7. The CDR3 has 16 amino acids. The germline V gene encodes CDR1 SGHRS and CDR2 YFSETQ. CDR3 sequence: CASSWGSGGSTDTQYF. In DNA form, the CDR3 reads TGCGCCAGCAGCTGGGGTAGCGGGGGGTCGACAGATACGCAGTATTTT. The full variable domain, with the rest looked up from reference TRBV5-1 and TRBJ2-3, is KAGVTQTPRYLIKTRGQQVTLSCSPISGHRSVSWYQQTPGQGLQFLFEYFSETQRNKGNFPGRFSGRQFSNSRSEMNVSTLELGDSALYLCASSWGSGGSTDTQYFGPGTRLTVL.

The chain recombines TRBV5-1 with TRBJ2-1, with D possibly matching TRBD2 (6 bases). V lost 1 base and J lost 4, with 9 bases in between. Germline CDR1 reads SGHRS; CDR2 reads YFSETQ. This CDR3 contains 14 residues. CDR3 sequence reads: CASSLLADYNEQFF. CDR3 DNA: TGCGCCAGCAGCTTGTTAGCGGATTACAATGAGCAGTTCTTC.

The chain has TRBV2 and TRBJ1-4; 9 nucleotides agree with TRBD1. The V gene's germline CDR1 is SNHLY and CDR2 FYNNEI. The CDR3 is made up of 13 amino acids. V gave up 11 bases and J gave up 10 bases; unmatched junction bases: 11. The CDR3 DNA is TGTGCCGGTTCCGGGGAGGGACAGGGAAAACTGTTTTTT. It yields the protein CAGSGEGQGKLFF.

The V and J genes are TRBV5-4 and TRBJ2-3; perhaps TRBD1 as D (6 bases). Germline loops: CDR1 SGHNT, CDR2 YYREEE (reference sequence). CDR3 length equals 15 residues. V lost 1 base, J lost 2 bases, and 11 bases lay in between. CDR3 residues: CASSLTGTFTDTQYF. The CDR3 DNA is TGTGCCAGCAGCTTGACCGGGACATTCACAGATACGCAGTATTTT.

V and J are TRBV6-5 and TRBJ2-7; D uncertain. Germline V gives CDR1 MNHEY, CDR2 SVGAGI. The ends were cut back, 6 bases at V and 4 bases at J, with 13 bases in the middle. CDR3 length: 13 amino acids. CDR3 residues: CASSRQERYEQYF. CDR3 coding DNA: TGTGCCAGCAGCCGACAAGAAAGGTACGAGCAGTACTTC.

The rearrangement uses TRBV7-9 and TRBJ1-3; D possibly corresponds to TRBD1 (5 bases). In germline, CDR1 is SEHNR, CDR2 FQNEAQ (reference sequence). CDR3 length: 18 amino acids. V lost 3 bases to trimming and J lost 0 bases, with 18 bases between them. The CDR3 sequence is CASSFPAGRGNSGNTIYF. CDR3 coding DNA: TGTGCCAGCAGCTTTCCCGCCGGGCGGGGGAACTCTGGAAACACCATATATTTT.

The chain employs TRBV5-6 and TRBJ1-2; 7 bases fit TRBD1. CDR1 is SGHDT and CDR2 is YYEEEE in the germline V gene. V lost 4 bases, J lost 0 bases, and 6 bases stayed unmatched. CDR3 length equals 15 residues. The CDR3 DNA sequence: TGTGCCAGCAGCGAGGGGACAGCAGCTAACTATGGCTACACCTTC. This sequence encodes CASSEGTAANYGYTF. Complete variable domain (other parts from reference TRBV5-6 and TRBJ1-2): DAGVTQSPTHLIKTRGQQVTLRCSPKSGHDTVSWYQQALGQGPQFIFQYYEEEERQRGNFPDRFSGHQFPNYSSELNVNALLLGDSALYLCASSEGTAANYGYTFGSGTRLTVV.

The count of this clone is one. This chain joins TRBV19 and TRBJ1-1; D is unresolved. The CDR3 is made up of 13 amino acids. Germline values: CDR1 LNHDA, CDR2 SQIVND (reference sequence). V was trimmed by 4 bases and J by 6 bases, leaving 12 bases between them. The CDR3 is CASSKLATSEAFF. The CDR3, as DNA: TGTGCCAGTAGTAAGTTAGCTACGTCTGAAGCTTTCTTT.

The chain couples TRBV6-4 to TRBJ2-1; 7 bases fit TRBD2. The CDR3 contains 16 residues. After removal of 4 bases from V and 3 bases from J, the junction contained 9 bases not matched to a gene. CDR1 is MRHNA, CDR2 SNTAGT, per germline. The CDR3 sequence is CASSVGLSGDYNEQFF. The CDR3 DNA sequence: TGTGCCAGCAGTGTGGGCCTGAGCGGGGACTACAATGAGCAGTTCTTC.